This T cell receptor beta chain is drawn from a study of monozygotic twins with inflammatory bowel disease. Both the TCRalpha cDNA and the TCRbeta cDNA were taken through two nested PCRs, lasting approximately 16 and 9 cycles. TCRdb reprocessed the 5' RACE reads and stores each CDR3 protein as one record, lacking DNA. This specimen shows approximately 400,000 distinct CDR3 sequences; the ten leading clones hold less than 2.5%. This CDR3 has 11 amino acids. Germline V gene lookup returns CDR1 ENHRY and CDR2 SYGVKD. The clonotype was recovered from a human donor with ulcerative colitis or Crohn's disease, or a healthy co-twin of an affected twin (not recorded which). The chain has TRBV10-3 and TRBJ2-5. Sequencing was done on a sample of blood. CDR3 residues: CASGIGETQYF.